The present entry profiles one T cell receptor beta chain with its context. Its binding antigen is unknown. Base qualities are not provided; no much larger clone lies one nucleotide away. The immunoSEQ Assay, a bias-controlled multiplex PCR, was used to amplify TCRbeta CDR3 regions from genomic DNA. Per the original workflow: The number of nucleated cells in each sample was estimated by amplification of reference gene primers within the assay. Sequence reads were collapsed and filtered to measure the absolute abundance of every unique TCRbeta CDR3 rearrangement. For each sample, productive Simpson clonality was calculated by taking the square root of Simpson's diversity index across productive rearrangements. This immuneACCESS table, as held by TCRdb, lists in-frame sequences with V and J called but not all clones. Of the missing ones, under half trace to an unresolved V gene in checked studies; the others have no known cause. V, J and clone size reflect that table, while D and trimming were determined from the DNA. This sample comprises approximately 76,000 clones, 86% of them detected only once. In total, the top ten clones hold roughly 2% of the sample.

This sample is drawn from a study of blood T cell repertoires in COVID-19 (dated by TCRdb to 2020 to 2022). With regard to the full study: Collaborator samples came from the United States, Italy and Spain and covered acute and convalescent phases of COVID-19. The prospective study material was composed of cDNA or gDNA derived from T cells, B-cell-depleted T cells, or PBMCs. Subjects who had been exposed to COVID-19, were actively infected with it, or had recovered from it provided the deeply sampled blood TCRbeta repertoires that made up the dataset. The repertoires were made available in a free public database intended to serve as a resource for research on the immune response to SARS-CoV-2. The samples were drawn from the first 160 participants of the ongoing ImmuneRACE study and from 950 to 1,500 subjects provided by 6 global collaborators. Sample metadata almost always included a de-identified subject ID, COVID-19 status, age in years and sex. HLA class I and class II types, where available, came from metadata supplied by the sample provider rather than from assay-based typing.

The CDR3 sequence holds 15 residues, the cysteine and phenylalanine included. Only the CDR3 DNA stays, 45 bases, in frame from base 1. The germline V end is reduced by 5 bases and the J end by 0 bases; junction bases left unmatched: 1. The germline V gene specifies SGHNT as CDR1 and YENEEA as CDR2. Whole blood was collected in K2EDTA tubes by collaborating institutions according to the institutions' own protocols. For TCRbeta analysis, collaborators shipped samples in one of three forms: frozen whole blood, isolated PBMCs, or DNA extracted from either of those sample types. The investigation overall reported the following: The quantity of clinical and demographic metadata differed by source and by participant and was supplied without curation.

The receptor was derived from a woman in her fifties or sixties with acute or convalescent COVID-19. The sample was peripheral blood. The rearrangement combines TRBV11-3 with TRBJ2-1; 10 bases in the junction line up with TRBD1. The DNA reads TGTGCCAGCAGCAGGACAGGGGGCTCCTACAATGAGCAGTTCTTC. Its translation is CASSRTGGSYNEQFF.